This TCR beta chain was sequenced for a study of tissue T cells after allogeneic stem cell transplantation. Study-wide results and limits: Anatomically similar tissues had similar TCR repertoires within each patient. In patients and mice, blood and spleen missed much of tissue repertoire.

This CDR3 region has 13 residues. Germline V lookup: CDR1 FNHDT, CDR2 SITEND (reference sequence). Trimming removed 1 base from V and 1 base from J, with 5 bases in between. Sequencing was performed with immunoSEQ multiplex PCR; in TCRdb, only in-frame clones are kept and a portion is missing. The table includes 6,500 to 8,000 clones, about 47% detected once. In its sample, this clone was seen a few times. Its antigen is undetermined. Each gene name is a mouse one. The CDR3 extends 1 residue past the end of the read, so its final part is completed from the germline J gene. Regarding time point: mouse harvest day 7 after allogeneic transplant. Mouse grafts combined 10^7 T-cell-depleted bone marrow cells with 10^6 splenic CD5+ T cells. This mouse GVHD model was MHC-mismatched B6 to BALB/c, profiled day 7 or 14.

The sequence was obtained from a female BALB/c mouse given C57BL/6 T cells with graft-versus-host disease after an allogeneic hematopoietic cell transplant. The specimen sequenced was gut tissue. This sequence joins TRBV19 and TRBJ1-1; no clear D. CDR3: CASSILGNTEVFF. The part of the CDR3 DNA that was read is TGTGCCAGCAGTATATTAGGGAACACAGAAGTCTTC.